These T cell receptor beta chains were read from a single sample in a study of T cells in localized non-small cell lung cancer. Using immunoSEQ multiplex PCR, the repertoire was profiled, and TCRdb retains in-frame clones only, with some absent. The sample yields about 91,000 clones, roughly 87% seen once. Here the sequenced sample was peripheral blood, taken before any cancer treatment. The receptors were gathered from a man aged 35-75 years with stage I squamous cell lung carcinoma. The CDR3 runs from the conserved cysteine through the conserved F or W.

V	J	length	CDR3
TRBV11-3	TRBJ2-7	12	CASSLNLQEQYF
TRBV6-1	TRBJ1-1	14	CASSEALADTEAFF
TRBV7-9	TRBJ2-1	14	CASSLNGANNEQFF
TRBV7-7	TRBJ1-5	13	CASSSDRNQPQHF
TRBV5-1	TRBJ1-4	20	CASSLGAAQSFPAPNEKLFF
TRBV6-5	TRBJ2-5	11	CASSFLETQYF
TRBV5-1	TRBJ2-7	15	CASSLEGQGFYEQYF
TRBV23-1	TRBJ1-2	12	CASSQQSDGYTF
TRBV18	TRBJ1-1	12	CASSWTNTEAFF
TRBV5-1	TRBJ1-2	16	CASSDFQQGALGGYTF
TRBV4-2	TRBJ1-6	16	CASSQDLRVEGSPLHF
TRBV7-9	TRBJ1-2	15	CASSLGLGSRNGYTF
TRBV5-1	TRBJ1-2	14	CASSPPTGRGGYTF
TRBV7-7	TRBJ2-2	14	CASSLGFNTGELFF
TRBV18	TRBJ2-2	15	CASSVDRGFTGELFF
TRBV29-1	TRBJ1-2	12	CSVDKGLYGYTF
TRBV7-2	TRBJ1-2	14	CASSLGGFRYGYTF
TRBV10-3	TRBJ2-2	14	CAIRSNTDTGELFF
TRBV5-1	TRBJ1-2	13	CASSLDRGYGYTF
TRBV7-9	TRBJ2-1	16	CASSSLRAGGINEQFF
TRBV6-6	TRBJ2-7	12	CASSYFRGEQYF
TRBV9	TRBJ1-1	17	CASSVPDSPILNTEAFF
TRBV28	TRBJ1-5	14	CASSRDSRSRPQHF
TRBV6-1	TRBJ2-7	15	CASGVVGQGAYEQYF
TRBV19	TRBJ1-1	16	CASSIRDRGLDTEAFF
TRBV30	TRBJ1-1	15	CAWSGKGTGETEAFF
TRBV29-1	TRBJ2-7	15	CSVEGGGAPSYEQYF
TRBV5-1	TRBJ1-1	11	CASRVNTEAFF
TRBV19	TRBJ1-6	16	CASSIRGTGVSSLLHF
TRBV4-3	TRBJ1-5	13	CASSRYLDQPQHF
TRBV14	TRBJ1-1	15	CASSPQGRMNTEAFF
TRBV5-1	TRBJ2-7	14	CASSLTAGAYEQYF
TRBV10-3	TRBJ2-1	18	CAISVSLGTSGGGNEQFF
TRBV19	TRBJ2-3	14	CASSIPGGTDTQYF
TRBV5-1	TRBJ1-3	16	CASSKDSLGGGNTIYF
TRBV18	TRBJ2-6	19	CASSPRDSRERSGANVLTF
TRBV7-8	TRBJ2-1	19	CASRSHRGLAGGLYNEQFF
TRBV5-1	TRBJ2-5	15	CASRESTGGEETQYF
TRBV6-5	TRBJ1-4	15	CASSYSPRENEKLFF
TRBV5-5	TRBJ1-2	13	CASSVTINYGYTF
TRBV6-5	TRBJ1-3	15	CASSVDRSSGNTIYF